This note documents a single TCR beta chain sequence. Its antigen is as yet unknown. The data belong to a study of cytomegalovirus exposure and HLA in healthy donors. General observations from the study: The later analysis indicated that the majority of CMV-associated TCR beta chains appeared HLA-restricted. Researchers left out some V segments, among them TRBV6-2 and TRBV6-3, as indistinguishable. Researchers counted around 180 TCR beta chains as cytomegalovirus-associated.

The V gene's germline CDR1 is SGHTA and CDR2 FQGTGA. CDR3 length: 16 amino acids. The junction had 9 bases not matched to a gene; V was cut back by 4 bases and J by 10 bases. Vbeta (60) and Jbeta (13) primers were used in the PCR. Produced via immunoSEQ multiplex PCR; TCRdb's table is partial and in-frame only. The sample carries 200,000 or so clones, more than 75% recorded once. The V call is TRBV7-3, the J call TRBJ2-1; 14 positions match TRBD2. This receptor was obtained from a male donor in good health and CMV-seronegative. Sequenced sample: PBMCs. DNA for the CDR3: TGTGCCAGCAGCTCAGGACTAGCGGGAGGTCACAGGGAGCAGTTCTTC. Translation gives CASSSGLAGGHREQFF. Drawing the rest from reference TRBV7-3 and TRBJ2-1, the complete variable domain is GAGVSQTPSNKVTEKGKYVELRCDPISGHTALYWYRQSLGQGPEFLIYFQGTGAADDSGLPNDRFFAVRPEGSVSTLKIQRTERGDSAVYLCASSSGLAGGHREQFFGPGTRLTVL.